This TCR beta chain was obtained from a study of T cells in Graves' hyperthyroidism and ophthalmopathy (dated by TCRdb to the late 2010s). General notes on the study: Peripheral blood was sampled at the time of initial diagnosis, prior to any treatment. After blood sampling, hyperthyroidism patients were treated with methimazole at a starting dose of 30 mg daily, and ophthalmopathy patients were treated with high-dose intravenous methylprednisolone. The paper reports TCR Vbeta CDR3 sequencing of 130 to 150 peripheral blood samples: approximately 41 ophthalmopathy, under 80 hyperthyroidism and around 17 progressor patients. Prospective prediction of ophthalmopathy was tested in an independent validation cohort of approximately 18 hyperthyroidism patients and around 16 patients who later progressed to ophthalmopathy. A discovery cohort of fewer than 110 patients, about 40 with Graves' ophthalmopathy and under 60 with stable Graves' hyperthyroidism, was used to find distinguishing TCR V-J signatures. The 75 to 100 discovery patients were randomly split 7:3 into training and test sets. In several Graves' hyperthyroidism patients, the study also compared T-cell repertoires from thyroid tissue with T-cell repertoires from blood. What the work shows at the level of the full study, not this receptor alone: Most expanded thyroid clonotypes (frequency above 0.001) were also found in blood, which suggests that blood repertoires may mirror thyroid immune responses. During validation, the model predicted progression to ophthalmopathy a median of around six months ahead of onset, with approximately 70% sensitivity and around 72% specificity. Sample size was not statistically predetermined, and blinding of investigators to group allocation was not performed. Ophthalmopathy was separated from stable hyperthyroidism by a 13 V-J signature model, with around 90% sensitivity and approximately 84% specificity obtained in cross-validation and 80%/75% obtained in testing.

This clonotype was detected ten times or more. This receptor's antigen is unknown. No base-level quality is on record; no much larger clone is a single base apart. The CDR3 goes from the cysteine to the phenylalanine over 14 residues. Only the CDR3 DNA is retained, 42 bases long and in frame from the first base. V drops 3 bases and J drops 7 bases, leaving 15 bases in between. As encoded in the germline V gene, CDR1 is SGHTA while CDR2 is FQGNSA. The TCR beta CDR3 regions were amplified from RNA transcripts. For the first round of RT-PCR on the TCR CDR3, the HTBI primer set was used together with the Qiagen OneStep RT-PCR kit. The libraries were constructed in a second round of multiplex PCR and then size-selected and purified. Paired-end sequencing of the libraries was performed with 100 bp reads on an Illumina HiSeq2000. Turning to the authors' computational methods: SOAPnuke was used to process the raw data, throwing out any read that contained adapters or uncalled bases, had a mean Phred below 15, or lacked an exact constant-primer or identifier match. COPE v1.2.5 was used to merge the high-quality paired reads, and each unique nucleotide sequence was defined as a clonotype. MiTCR v1.1 was used to align the clonotypes against IMGT TRBV, TRBD and TRBJ reference segments. Analysis was restricted to V-J combinations with a frequency above 0.0001, which covered approximately 99% of repertoires. A TCS score was defined as the ratio between F50 (clonal expansion) and ExV (chaos), using BLOSUM62-based TCRdist between CDR3 peptides within each V-J. Welch's t-statistics and random forest reduced around 550 V-J features to roughly 13, which were used in a naive Bayes classifier (R e1071). The public sequencing data were trimmed at Q25 with fastp and processed into clonotypes with MiXCR by TCRdb, which kept only in-frame beta chains. Rows with a matching CDR3 protein are joined into one entry that keeps the most common DNA and genes. None of the V and J calls come from the authors' own analysis; TCRdb made them. The sample records 700,000 or so distinct CDR3 sequences, roughly 15% of which are singletons. In total, the top ten clones hold under 9.5% of the sample.

A patient counted as having stable Graves' hyperthyroidism if no progression to ophthalmopathy occurred over 18 months of follow-up. Hyperthyroidism patients were newly diagnosed, had a disease duration of under 2 months, and were aged 18 to 65 years. Exclusion was applied to patients with uncontrolled infections, other autoimmune diseases, pregnancy or lactation. Clinical symptoms, serum thyroxine and TRAb, thyroid ultrasound, and orbital computed tomography formed the basis for the diagnoses. Ficoll-Paque density gradient centrifugation was used to isolate PBMCs from about 9.4 ml of fresh peripheral blood. Trizol reagent was used to extract total RNA, and RNA quality was then checked on an Agilent 2100 Bioanalyzer.

The source of this sequence is a man aged 18 to 29 with Graves' hyperthyroidism. Sequencing was performed on blood. The V and J segments used are TRBV7-2 and TRBJ1-2, with no reliable assignment of the D segment. Here is the DNA: TGTGCCAGCAGCTTGGCCAGAACAGACCTTGGCTACACCTTC. The resulting protein is CASSLARTDLGYTF.